The text below deals with one T cell receptor beta chain. This clonotype was picked up a small number of times. Its antigen is unknown. No clone much larger than this one lies a single base away; base qualities are absent. Library preparation employed PCR. Reads for this sample came from a NextSeq 500. Bulk TCR libraries were generated as previously described, with the TCR primers listed in Table S5 used. The Qiagen AllPrep DNA/RNA kit was used to purify total RNA. Reads from multiple sequencing runs of the same library were pooled before analysis. The study's processing was this. Reads were retained only if their TCR constant sequence matched exactly, and those retained reads were trimmed to 150 nt and grouped according to their 12-nt molecular barcodes. Reads inside each barcode group were sub-clustered using a 15% Levenshtein threshold, and a quality-weighted consensus sequence was constructed for each RNA molecule. Non-functional sequences were filtered out, along with any lower-count sequence sitting one edit away from another sequence. Based on a fit of two negative binomial distributions, barcode sub-clusters having less than 20% of the maximum read count were discarded. TCRdb trimmed the raw reads at Q25, called clones with MiXCR and kept productive beta chains. Every entry covers one CDR3 protein and lists the most common genes and DNA from its rows. TCRdb, not the authors, supplied the V and J calls. Counted in this sample were some 680,000 distinct CDR3 sequences; roughly 25% of them appeared once. The ten largest clonotypes hold about 0.78% of the sample.

Libraries of naive CD8 T cells were generated from approximately 20,000 to 1,000,000 sorted cells, with 10%, 30% or 50% of the purified RNA used. Naive CD8 T cells, defined as CD8+CD4-CCR7+CD45RA+, were FACS-sorted into RLT Plus buffer on a BD FACSAria II. To test detection sensitivity, Jurkat RNA equivalent to approximately nine TCR copies was spiked into samples of roughly 18,000-1,000,000 naive CD8 T cells. CD8 T cells were enriched using RosetteSep CD8+ T Cell Enrichment Cocktail and Ficoll-Paque, and the enriched cells then underwent ACK red cell lysis. The source of the sample is a study of molecular identifiers for immune sequencing clone quantification (dated by TCRdb to the late 2010s). For the wider study: In a replicate experiment, RNA from around 18,000 or 91,000 naive CD8 T cells was split into five aliquots, four of which were sequenced. CD8 T cells were used in a methods study to benchmark molecular-identifier clustering-based TCR repertoire sequencing (MIDCIRS) and TCR RNA copy counting. Overall results and qualifications from the work: In CMV-specific effector cells, clones with more than 20 RNA copies accounted for over 97% of molecules, whereas in naive cells such clones accounted for under 1%. Naive libraries contained spiked-in Jurkat TCR RNA (approximately 10 copies' worth), which is not part of the donor repertoire. Highly expanded clone sizes could be underestimated because identical TCR molecules may share a barcode. Modeling gave around 3 recovered TCR RNA copies per cell versus roughly 10 by digital PCR, implying about 30% capture efficiency. A single cell's worth of spiked-in Jurkat TCR RNA was reported detectable even among around 1 million naive CD8 T cells. When barcode sub-clustering was left out, chimeric consensus sequences inflated TCR diversity, with chimeras reaching as high as 47%.

Trimming at the junction amounts to 6 bases on V and 5 bases on J, and the germline ends lie 11 bases apart. The germline V gene provides CDR1 SQVTM and CDR2 ANQGSEA. The CDR3 measures 11 amino acids from cysteine to phenylalanine. Only the CDR3 region is kept as DNA, spanning 33 bases read in frame from base 1. The sample consisted of naive CD8+ T cells from blood, with Jurkat cell RNA spiked in. The cell subset or site label on this specimen signifies: FACS-sorted CD8+CD4-CCR7+CD45RA+ naive T cells. This TCR came from a human donor in good health. Some libraries in this study had Jurkat cell RNA spiked in. The chain uses TRBV29-1 and TRBJ2-7; D gene: possibly TRBD1, on 6 matching bases. The CDR3 reads CSVGDMDEQYF. The bases read TGCAGCGTAGGGGACATGGACGAGCAGTACTTC.